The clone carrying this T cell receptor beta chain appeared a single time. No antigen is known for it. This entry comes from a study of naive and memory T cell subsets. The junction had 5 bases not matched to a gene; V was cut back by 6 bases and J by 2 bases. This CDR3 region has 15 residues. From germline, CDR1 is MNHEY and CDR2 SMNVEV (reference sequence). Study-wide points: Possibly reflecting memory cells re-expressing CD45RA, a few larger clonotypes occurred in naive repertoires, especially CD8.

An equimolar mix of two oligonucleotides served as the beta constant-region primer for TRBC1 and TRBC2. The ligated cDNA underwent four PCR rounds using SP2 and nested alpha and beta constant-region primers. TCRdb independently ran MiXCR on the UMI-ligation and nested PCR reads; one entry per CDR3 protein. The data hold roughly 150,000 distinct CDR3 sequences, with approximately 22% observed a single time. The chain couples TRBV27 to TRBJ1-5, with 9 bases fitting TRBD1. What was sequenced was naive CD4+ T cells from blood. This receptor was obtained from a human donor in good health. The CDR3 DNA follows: TGTGCCAGCAGAGTGGGACAGGGAGGCAATCAGCCCCAGCATTTT. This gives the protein CASRVGQGGNQPQHF.